The T cell receptor beta chain under discussion was sequenced for a study of healthy donors' naive CD4 and CD8 T cells. General study points: A reported CD4+/CD8+ bias affected most V and J genes in naive cells. Positive CDR3 charge linked to CD4+ cells, negative to CD8+ cells.

TCR libraries were built from around 0.45 ug of total RNA by linear amplification. Source study methods: 5 healthy donors contributed approximately 78,000 sequenced TCR alpha transcripts. TCRdb called the reads again in MiXCR, with one record for every CDR3 protein. The authors' filters were not applied to this entry. The data contain about 200,000 distinct CDR3 sequences, about four fifths of them singletons. This clonotype was seen once. Its antigen remains unidentified. The CDR3 spans 15 residues. Per germline, CDR1 SGHRS and CDR2 YFSETQ. Unmatched junction bases numbered 5, after V lost 0 bases and J lost 3 bases.

This chain uses TRBV5-1 with TRBJ1-1, with 7 bases identical to TRBD1. Material: naive CD4+ and CD8+ T cells sorted from blood, pooled from several donors. This clonotype was sampled from a pool of human donors in good health; the sample pools cells from several healthy donors. CDR3 protein: CASSLEQGRDTEAFF. The CDR3 DNA reads TGCGCCAGCAGCTTGGAACAGGGGCGGGACACTGAAGCTTTCTTT.